These 21 T cell receptor beta chains came from one sample sequenced in a study of T cell responses to AZD1222 COVID-19 vaccine. Profiled with immunoSEQ multiplex PCR; TCRdb holds only in-frame clones, not every one. This table holds 120,000 or so clones, about 85% found once. Sequenced material: peripheral blood, taken on day 0 of AZD1222 vaccination. The receptors shown here come from an adult in good health.

In its sample, this clone was seen a few times. The identical CDR3 is also encoded by other nucleotide sequences in the sample. This chain links TRBV3-1 (or the pseudogene TRBV3-2) with TRBJ1-3; no reliable D call. Germline V CDR1 and CDR2: LGHDT, YNNKEL (reference sequence). The V end was cut by 1 base, the J end by 2 bases, with 9 bases between. The CDR3 loop spans 15 amino acids. The CDR3 region is CASSQGRQPGNTIYF. The CDR3 region has the DNA TGTGCCAGCAGCCAAGGGCGTCAGCCTGGAAACACCATATATTTT.

This clone was seen more than once but under ten times. The J gene is TRBJ1-1, the V gene TRBV5-6, with D unresolved. V was clipped by 0 bases and J by 0 bases, with 12 bases between them. The germline CDR1 and CDR2 sequences are SGHDT and YYEEEE. The CDR3 covers 16 residues. The CDR3 DNA is TGTGCCAGCAGCTTGGAAGCGGTAAGCCTGAACACTGAAGCTTTCTTT. This gives the protein CASSLEAVSLNTEAFF.

The chain has TRBV5-1 and TRBJ2-2; D is unclear. Trimming stripped 0 bases from V and 5 bases from J, with 8 bases between. The V gene's germline CDR1 is SGHRS and CDR2 YFSETQ. The CDR3 sequence is 14 residues long. The CDR3 DNA is TGCGCCAGCAGCTTGGTAGTGGGAACCGGGGAGCTGTTTTTT. Translated: CASSLVVGTGELFF.

The chain employs TRBV18 and TRBJ2-1, with 7 bases aligning to TRBD2. The CDR3 length is 17 residues. Germline V CDR1 and CDR2: KGHSH, LQKENI. V was pared by 0 bases and J by 6 bases, with 11 bases of the junction left unmatched. The CDR3 nucleotides read TGTGCCAGCTCACCACCTGCCAGTGGGAGGGTCGGCAATGAGCAGTTCTTC. It translates to CASSPPASGRVGNEQFF.

This clone was recorded once. CDR3 amino acids: CSVEEAGLLPGYTF. CDR3 coding DNA: TGCAGCGTTGAAGAAGCGGGCCTCCTCCCCGGCTACACCTTC. J is TRBJ1-2 and V is TRBV29-1; D is ambiguous. The CDR3 runs 14 residues. Germline V gene sequence: CDR1 SQVTM, CDR2 ANQGSEA. Trimming pared 0 bases from V and 8 bases from J, leaving 16 bases between.

The chain carries TRBV2 and TRBJ2-1; D perhaps matches TRBD1 (7 bases). The CDR3 contains 18 residues. CDR1 and CDR2 from the germline V gene are SNHLY and FYNNEI. V was clipped by 4 bases and J by 2 bases, with 21 bases between them. In DNA, the CDR3 is TGTGCCAGCAGTGGAGTTAAATGGGGGGACAGCACCTACAATGAGCAGTTCTTC. The encoded protein is CASSGVKWGDSTYNEQFF.

V gene TRBV11-2 combines with J gene TRBJ2-7, with 10 positions matching TRBD2. V dropped 5 bases and J dropped 4; count of bases not matched to a gene: 5. Looked up from germline, CDR1 is SGHAT and CDR2 is FQNNGV. The CDR3 sequence is 14 residues long. The CDR3 here is CASSPSGRVYEQYF. Here the CDR3 DNA reads TGTGCCAGCAGCCCCAGCGGGAGGGTTTACGAGCAGTACTTC.

This rearrangement joins TRBV3-1 (or the pseudogene TRBV3-2) to TRBJ1-2; D gene unclear. This CDR3 comprises 14 residues. V gave up 4 bases and J gave up 8 bases, with 17 bases separating them. Germline V gene data show CDR1 as LGHDT and CDR2 as YNNKEL (reference sequence). CDR3 sequence (DNA): TGTGCCAGCAGCCGCGCTCTGTCGCCGGAGGGCTACACCTTC. It specifies CASSRALSPEGYTF.

In the case of this clone: The same CDR3 arises from other DNA sequences in this sample as well. The rearrangement uses TRBV12-3 or TRBV12-4 and TRBJ2-1; 9 bases map to TRBD2. CDR3 length equals 11 residues. Trimming at V came to 6 bases and at J to 10 bases, leaving 1 base not matched to a gene. This CDR3 reads CASSLAGEQFF. The CDR3 bases are TGTGCCAGCAGCCTAGCGGGGGAGCAGTTCTTC.

J is TRBJ2-2 and V is TRBV5-5; TRBD1 aligns across 7 bases. CDR3 length equals 16 residues. The germline V gene has CDR1 SGHKS and CDR2 YYEKEE (reference sequence). V trimming: 1 base; J trimming: 6 bases; junction bases outside the gene matches: 9. The CDR3: CASSLQVQGLAGELFF. CDR3 DNA: TGTGCCAGCAGCTTGCAAGTACAGGGGCTAGCCGGGGAGCTGTTTTTT.

The chain couples TRBV6-5 to TRBJ1-2; D unresolved. V gave up 7 bases and J gave up 8 bases, with 20 bases separating them. The CDR3 has 14 amino acids. The germline V gene encodes CDR1 MNHEY and CDR2 SVGAGI. The CDR3 nucleotides read TGTGCCAGCACCTTACGGGCAGGCCGGTGGGGCTACACCTTC. The encoded protein is CASTLRAGRWGYTF.

The chain has TRBV5-1 and TRBJ2-7; 12 nucleotides align to TRBD2. With 0 bases clipped from V and 2 bases from J, the junction kept 3 bases outside the gene matches. Looked up from germline, CDR1 is SGHRS and CDR2 is YFSETQ. This CDR3 has 16 residues. CDR3 coding DNA: TGCGCCAGCAGCTTGGTACTAGCGGGGGGTCCCTACGAGCAGTACTTC. Translation gives CASSLVLAGGPYEQYF.

The genes are TRBV15 and TRBJ1-5, with D possibly being TRBD1 (5 bases). V was clipped by 4 bases and J by 6 bases, with 16 bases between them. There are 15 residues in the CDR3. Per the germline V gene, CDR1 is LNHNV and CDR2 is YYDKDF (reference sequence). For the CDR3, the DNA is TGTGCCACCAGCAAAGCCCAGGGAATTGGTCAGCCCCAGCATTTT. Translated, it gives CATSKAQGIGQPQHF.

The sample holds one count of this clone. The same CDR3 can be traced to other DNA sequences in this sample. This chain joins TRBV6-5 and TRBJ1-1; D is unresolved. Germline-derived CDR1 and CDR2 are MNHEY and SVGAGI. Trimming stripped 4 bases from V and 5 bases from J, with 5 bases between. The CDR3 spans 11 residues. The chain's CDR3 is CASSLGTEAFF. The CDR3 DNA is TGTGCCAGCAGTTTAGGAACTGAAGCTTTCTTT.

The chain carries TRBV3-1 (or the pseudogene TRBV3-2) and TRBJ2-7; D is unresolved. In germline, CDR1 is LGHDT, CDR2 YNNKEL (reference sequence). Trimming stripped 1 base from V and 3 bases from J, with 13 bases between. The CDR3 extends over 15 amino acids. CDR3 DNA: TGTGCCAGCAGCCAAGGAAGCTCCGGAATCTACGAGCAGTACTTC. Protein product: CASSQGSSGIYEQYF.

The chain couples TRBV30 to TRBJ2-7; D may match TRBD1 or TRBD2 (5 bases each). The CDR3 is 12 residues long. The V and J ends lost 4 bases and 7 bases respectively, with 14 bases between them. Germline V gene lookup returns CDR1 GTSNPN and CDR2 SVGIG (reference sequence). CDR3 nucleotides: TGTGCCTGGAAGGGACCCAGGACGGAGCAGTACTTC. This sequence encodes CAWKGPRTEQYF.

This chain links TRBV7-6 with TRBJ2-7, with 8 bases lining up with TRBD2. J gave up 3 bases and V 1 base, and 8 bases lay outside the gene matches. This CDR3 contains 16 residues. Germline CDR1 is SGHVS and CDR2 is FNYEAQ. The CDR3 region is CASSLEGGLAGYEQYF. The DNA of the CDR3 is TGTGCCAGCAGCTTAGAAGGTGGTCTAGCGGGCTACGAGCAGTACTTC.

V and J are TRBV5-4 and TRBJ2-6; D gene ambiguous. The CDR3 length is 15 residues. The germline CDR1 and CDR2 sequences are SGHNT and YYREEE (reference sequence). Trimming took off 5 bases at V and 4 bases at J, with 13 bases between the two ends. CDR3 region: CASSYRVRGANVLTF. For the CDR3, the DNA is TGTGCCAGCAGTTACCGTGTTCGGGGGGCCAACGTCCTGACTTTC.

The chain has TRBV9 and TRBJ1-1; TRBD1 matches 7 bases. V shed 4 bases, J shed 1 base, and the junction held 7 bases outside the gene matches. The CDR3 loop spans 15 amino acids. Germline CDR1 reads SGDLS; CDR2 reads YYNGEE. The DNA for the CDR3 is TGTGCCAGCAGCTCACACAGGGGAGGGAACACTGAAGCTTTCTTT. It is translated as CASSSHRGGNTEAFF.

The chain links TRBV19 to TRBJ1-5; the D is unclear. This CDR3 spans 15 amino acids. The germline gives CDR1 LNHDA, CDR2 SQIVND (reference sequence). V lost 7 bases to trimming and J lost 1 base, with 14 bases between them. The CDR3 region has the DNA TGTGCCAGTACTCTAACGGACTCCAGCAATCAGCCCCAGCATTTT. Translated: CASTLTDSSNQPQHF.

The chain carries TRBV3-1 (or the pseudogene TRBV3-2) and TRBJ2-1, with D tentatively TRBD1 (5 bases). The CDR3 extends over 14 amino acids. V was pared by 5 bases and J by 2 bases, with 10 bases between. Germline V CDR1 and CDR2: LGHDT, YNNKEL (reference sequence). CDR3 loop: CASSFSDTYNEQFF. DNA for the CDR3: TGTGCCAGCAGCTTCTCGGACACCTACAATGAGCAGTTCTTC.